This passage covers 16 T cell receptor beta chains from one sample sequenced in a study of OX40 agonist ivuxolimab in advanced cancers. Assay: immunoSEQ multiplex PCR; the TCRdb copy retains only in-frame clones and omits some. In the table there are some 59,000 clones, 85% to 90% of which are singletons. The material was CD4+ or CD8+ T cells sorted from blood, obtained in a trial of the OX40 agonist ivuxolimab. These receptors were collected from an adult with an advanced solid tumor such as melanoma, head and neck, liver or kidney cancer.

This clone was counted once. This sequence joins TRBV5-6 and TRBJ1-1, with D possibly being TRBD1 (6 bases). V was pared by 3 bases and J by 0 bases, with 18 bases between. This CDR3 region has 17 residues. Germline V gives CDR1 SGHDT, CDR2 YYEEEE. The DNA of the CDR3 is TGTGCCAGCAGCTACTTGAGCAGGGGAGGGGTGAACACTGAAGCTTTCTTT. This codes for CASSYLSRGGVNTEAFF.

This chain connects TRBV28 to TRBJ2-7, with TRBD1 as a possible D gene (6 bases). Trimming took off 6 bases at V and 2 bases at J, with 14 bases between the two ends. Germline CDR1 is MDHEN and CDR2 is SYDVKM. This CDR3 has 14 amino acids. DNA of the CDR3: TGTGCCAGCAGCCAGGGACAAAGCCCCTACGAGCAGTACTTC. As protein: CASSQGQSPYEQYF.

The chain uses TRBV29-1 and TRBJ1-1; D call uncertain. The germline V and J ends were trimmed by 7 bases and 4 bases, with 16 bases remaining between them. This CDR3 has 13 residues. Per germline, CDR1 SQVTM and CDR2 ANQGSEA. In DNA form, the CDR3 reads TGCAGCGCCGCCCCCGGGTTTCGCACTGAAGCTTTCTTT. This gives the protein CSAAPGFRTEAFF.

V and J are TRBV7-3 and TRBJ2-1; 9 bases map to TRBD1. Germline-derived CDR1 and CDR2 are SGHTA and FQGTGA. V dropped 6 bases and J dropped 5; count of bases not matched to a gene: 11. The CDR3 is 16 residues long. CDR3 sequence (DNA): TGTGCCAGCAGTAGGCTCGGACAGGGGTTAAACAATGAGCAGTTCTTC. Its protein is CASSRLGQGLNNEQFF.

This chain uses TRBV28 with TRBJ1-2; 7 nucleotides agree with TRBD1. This CDR3 has 12 amino acids. V shed 7 bases, J shed 5 bases, and the junction held 4 bases outside the gene matches. The germline V gene encodes CDR1 MDHEN and CDR2 SYDVKM. CDR3 protein: CASTMTGYGYTF. DNA of the CDR3: TGTGCCAGCACCATGACAGGGTATGGCTACACCTTC.

This chain joins TRBV7-2 and TRBJ1-4, with a tentative D call TRBD1 (6 bases). Deletions cut 1 base from V and 1 base from J, with 16 bases between. Germline assignment: CDR1 SGHTA and CDR2 FQGNSA. This CDR3 has 18 residues. The DNA of the CDR3 is TGTGCCAGCAGCTTAGATGCGGGCAGGGGAGGAACTAATGAAAAACTGTTTTTT. This gives the protein CASSLDAGRGGTNEKLFF.

J is TRBJ2-7 and V is TRBV6-4, with D perhaps matching TRBD1 or TRBD2 (6 bases each). The germline V gene has CDR1 MRHNA and CDR2 SNTAGT. The CDR3 spans 16 residues. The V gene lost 0 bases and the J gene lost 6 bases, with 18 bases spanning the gap. The CDR3 sequence is CASSDSRGRLPLEQYF. The CDR3, as DNA: TGTGCCAGCAGTGACTCTAGGGGGAGGCTGCCCCTCGAGCAGTACTTC.

This clone showed up just a few times. J is TRBJ2-5 and V is TRBV10-2; 11 bases are shared with TRBD2. The CDR3 is 14 amino acids. V lost 5 bases, J lost 5 bases, and 4 bases stayed unmatched. Germline V lookup: CDR1 WSHSY, CDR2 SAAADI. CDR3 sequence: CASSLAGGGETQYF. The CDR3 DNA sequence: TGCGCCAGCAGTCTAGCGGGGGGCGGGGAGACCCAGTACTTC.

The J gene is TRBJ2-7, the V gene TRBV2, with D tentatively TRBD1 (7 bases). V gave up 6 bases and J gave up 4 bases, with 10 bases separating them. CDR1 and CDR2 (germline): SNHLY, FYNNEI. This CDR3 is built from 12 residues. CDR3 DNA sequence: TGTGCCAGCAGCCCAGGGGGGTACGAGCAGTACTTC. It translates to CASSPGGYEQYF.

Only a few counts were recorded for this clone. The chain is built from TRBV11-3 and TRBJ1-1; D remains ambiguous. The CDR3 is 13 residues long. CDR1 is SGHNT and CDR2 is YENEEA in the germline V gene. Trimming left V 3 bases short and J 4 bases short, with 9 bases between. CDR3 in amino acids: CASSFSRTTEAFF. CDR3 bases: TGTGCCAGCAGCTTTTCCCGAACCACTGAAGCTTTCTTT.

The chain is built from TRBV16 and TRBJ2-7; D assignment may be TRBD1 or TRBD2 (6 bases each). Germline V lookup: CDR1 KGHSY, CDR2 FQNENV. The CDR3 totals 15 residues. V gave up 2 bases and J gave up 6 bases, with 17 bases separating them. CDR3 residues: CASSQNAAPGAEQYF. CDR3 DNA: TGTGCCAGCAGCCAAAACGCGGCTCCGGGGGCCGAGCAGTACTTC.

This clone appeared once. V and J are TRBV29-1 and TRBJ1-2, with a possible D match to TRBD1 (6 bases). V lost 4 bases, J lost 4 bases, and 16 bases lay in between. The CDR3 totals 14 residues. The germline CDR1 and CDR2 sequences are SQVTM and ANQGSEA. CDR3 region: CSVVGGHPSYGYTF. The CDR3 DNA follows: TGCAGCGTTGTTGGGGGACACCCTAGCTATGGCTACACCTTC.

The CDR3 coding sequence is TGTGCCAGTCGCTCAAACGACAGGGGGCTTGGCTACACCTTC. Its protein is CASRSNDRGLGYTF. V and J are TRBV19 and TRBJ1-2, with TRBD1 matching over 10 bases. V lost 8 bases, J lost 7 bases, and 10 bases stayed unmatched. The CDR3 has 14 amino acids. Germline CDR1 and CDR2: LNHDA and SQIVND (reference sequence).

The rearrangement joins TRBV21-1 to TRBJ1-2. TRBV21-1 is annotated as a pseudogene. The CDR3 runs to 13 residues. CDR3 in DNA: TGTGCCAGCAGCAAGACCACGGGGGGAGGCTACACCTTC. Translation: CASSKTTGGGYTF.

The V call is TRBV11-2, the J call TRBJ1-1, with TRBD1 as a possible D gene (5 bases). V lost 6 bases to trimming and J lost 6 bases, with 11 bases between them. CDR3 size: 12 residues. Germline values: CDR1 SGHAT, CDR2 FQNNGV. Here the CDR3 DNA reads TGTGCCAGCAGACCAGACAGACCTGAAGCTTTCTTT. Its translation is CASRPDRPEAFF.

This clone was recorded a few times. The chain employs TRBV2 and TRBJ2-2, with 8 bases that match TRBD1. This CDR3 region has 14 residues. Germline trimming cut 4 bases from V and 6 bases from J; bases unmatched to any gene: 4. Germline V lookup: CDR1 SNHLY, CDR2 FYNNEI. CDR3 amino acids: CASSVGQGAGELFF. The CDR3 nucleotides are TGTGCCAGCAGTGTTGGACAGGGCGCCGGGGAGCTGTTTTTT.